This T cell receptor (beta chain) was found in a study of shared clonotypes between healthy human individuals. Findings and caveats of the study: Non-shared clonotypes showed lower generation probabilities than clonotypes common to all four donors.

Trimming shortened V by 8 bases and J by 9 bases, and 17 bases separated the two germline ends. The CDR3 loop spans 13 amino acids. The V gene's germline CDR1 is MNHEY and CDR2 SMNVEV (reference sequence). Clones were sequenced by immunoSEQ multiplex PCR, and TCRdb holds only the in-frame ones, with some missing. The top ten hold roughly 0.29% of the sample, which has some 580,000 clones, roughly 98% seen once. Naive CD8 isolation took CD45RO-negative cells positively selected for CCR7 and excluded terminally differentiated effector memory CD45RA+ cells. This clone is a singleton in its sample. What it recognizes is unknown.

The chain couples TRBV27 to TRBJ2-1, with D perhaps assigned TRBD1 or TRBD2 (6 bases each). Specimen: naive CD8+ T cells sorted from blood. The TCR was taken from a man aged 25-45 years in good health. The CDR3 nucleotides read TGTGCCAGCTCCTACACGGGGGCGGGTGAGCAGTTCTTC. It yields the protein CASSYTGAGEQFF.